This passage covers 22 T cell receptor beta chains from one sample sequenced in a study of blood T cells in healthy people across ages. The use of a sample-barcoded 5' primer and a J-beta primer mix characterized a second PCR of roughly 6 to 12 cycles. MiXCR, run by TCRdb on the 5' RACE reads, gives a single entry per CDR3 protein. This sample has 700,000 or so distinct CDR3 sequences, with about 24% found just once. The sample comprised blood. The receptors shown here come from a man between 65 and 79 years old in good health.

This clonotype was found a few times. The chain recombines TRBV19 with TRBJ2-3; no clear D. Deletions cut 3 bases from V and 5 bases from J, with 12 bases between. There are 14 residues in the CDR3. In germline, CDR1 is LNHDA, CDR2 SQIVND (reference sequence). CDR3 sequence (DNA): TGTGCCAGTAGTATCTCGGATTTTGAAGATACGCAGTATTTT. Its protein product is CASSISDFEDTQYF.

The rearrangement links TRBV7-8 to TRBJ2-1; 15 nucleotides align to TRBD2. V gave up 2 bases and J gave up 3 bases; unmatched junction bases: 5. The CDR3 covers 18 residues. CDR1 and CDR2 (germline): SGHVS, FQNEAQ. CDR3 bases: TGTGCCAGCAGCTTATCTGGGACTAGCGGGGGGTACTACAATGAGCAGTTCTTC. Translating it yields CASSLSGTSGGYYNEQFF.

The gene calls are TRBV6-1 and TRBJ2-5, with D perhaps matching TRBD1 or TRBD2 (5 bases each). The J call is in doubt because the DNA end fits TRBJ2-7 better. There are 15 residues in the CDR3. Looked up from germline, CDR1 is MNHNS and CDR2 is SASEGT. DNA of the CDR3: TGTGCCAGCAGTGACATGGCGACGGGGCCCTACGAGCAGTACTTC. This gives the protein CASSDMATGPYEQYF.

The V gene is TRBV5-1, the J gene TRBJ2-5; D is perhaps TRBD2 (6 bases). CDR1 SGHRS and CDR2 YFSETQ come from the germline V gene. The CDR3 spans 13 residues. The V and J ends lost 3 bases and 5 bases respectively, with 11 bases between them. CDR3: CASSWDSWETQYF. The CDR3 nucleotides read TGCGCCAGCAGCTGGGACTCGTGGGAGACCCAGTACTTC.

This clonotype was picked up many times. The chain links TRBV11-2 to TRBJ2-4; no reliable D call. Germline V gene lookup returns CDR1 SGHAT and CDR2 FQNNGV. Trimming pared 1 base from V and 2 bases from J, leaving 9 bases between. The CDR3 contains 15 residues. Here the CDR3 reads CASSLGGGPKNIQYF. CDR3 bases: TGTGCCAGCAGCTTAGGAGGCGGTCCCAAAAACATTCAGTACTTC.

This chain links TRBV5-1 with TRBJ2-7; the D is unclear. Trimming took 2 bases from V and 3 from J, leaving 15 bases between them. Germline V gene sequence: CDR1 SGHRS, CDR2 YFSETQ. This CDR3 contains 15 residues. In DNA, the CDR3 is TGCGCCAGCAGCTTCACGGCAGACCTTAACTACGAGCAGTACTTC. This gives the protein CASSFTADLNYEQYF. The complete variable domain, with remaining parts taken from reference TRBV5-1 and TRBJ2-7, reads KAGVTQTPRYLIKTRGQQVTLSCSPISGHRSVSWYQQTPGQGLQFLFEYFSETQRNKGNFPGRFSGRQFSNSRSEMNVSTLELGDSALYLCASSFTADLNYEQYFGPGTRLTVT.

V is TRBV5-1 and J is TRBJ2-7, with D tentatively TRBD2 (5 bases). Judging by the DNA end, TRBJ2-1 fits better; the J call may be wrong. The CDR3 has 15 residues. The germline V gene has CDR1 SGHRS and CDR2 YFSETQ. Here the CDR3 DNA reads TGCGCCAGCAGCTTGGGTCGGGATCTCTACAATGAGCAGTTCTTC. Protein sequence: CASSLGRDLYNEQFF.

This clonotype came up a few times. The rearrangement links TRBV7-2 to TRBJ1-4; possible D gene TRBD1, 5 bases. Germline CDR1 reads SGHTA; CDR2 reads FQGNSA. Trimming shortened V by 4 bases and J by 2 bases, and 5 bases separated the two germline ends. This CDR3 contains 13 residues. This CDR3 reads CASSWGTNEKLFF. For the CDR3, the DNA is TGTGCCAGCAGCTGGGGGACTAATGAAAAACTGTTTTTT.

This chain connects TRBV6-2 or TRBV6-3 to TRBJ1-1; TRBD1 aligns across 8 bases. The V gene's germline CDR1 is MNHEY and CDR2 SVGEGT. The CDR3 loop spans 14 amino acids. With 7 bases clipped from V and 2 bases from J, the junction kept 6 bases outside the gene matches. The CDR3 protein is CASTKGQVNTEAFF. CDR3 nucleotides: TGTGCCAGCACCAAGGGACAGGTAAACACTGAAGCTTTCTTT.

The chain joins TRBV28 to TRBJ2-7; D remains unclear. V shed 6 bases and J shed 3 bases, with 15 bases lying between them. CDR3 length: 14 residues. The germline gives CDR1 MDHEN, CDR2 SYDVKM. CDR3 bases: TGTGCCAGCAGCGCCCCGGTCGTATACTACGAGCAGTACTTC. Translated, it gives CASSAPVVYYEQYF.

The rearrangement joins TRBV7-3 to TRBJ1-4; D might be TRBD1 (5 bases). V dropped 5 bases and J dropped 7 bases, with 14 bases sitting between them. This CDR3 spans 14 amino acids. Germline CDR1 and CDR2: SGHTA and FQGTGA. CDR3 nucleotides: TGTGCCAGCAGCCCCCAGGGCGGAGGTGAAAAACTGTTTTTT. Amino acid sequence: CASSPQGGGEKLFF. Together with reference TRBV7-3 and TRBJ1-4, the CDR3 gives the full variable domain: GAGVSQTPSNKVTEKGKYVELRCDPISGHTALYWYRQSLGQGPEFLIYFQGTGAADDSGLPNDRFFAVRPEGSVSTLKIQRTERGDSAVYLCASSPQGGGEKLFFGSGTQLSVL.

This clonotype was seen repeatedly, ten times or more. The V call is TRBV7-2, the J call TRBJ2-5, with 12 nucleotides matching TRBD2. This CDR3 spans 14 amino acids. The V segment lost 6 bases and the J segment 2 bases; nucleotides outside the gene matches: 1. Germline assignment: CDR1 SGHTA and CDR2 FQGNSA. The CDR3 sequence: CASRLAGGQETQYF. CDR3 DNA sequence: TGTGCCAGCAGACTAGCGGGGGGTCAAGAGACCCAGTACTTC.

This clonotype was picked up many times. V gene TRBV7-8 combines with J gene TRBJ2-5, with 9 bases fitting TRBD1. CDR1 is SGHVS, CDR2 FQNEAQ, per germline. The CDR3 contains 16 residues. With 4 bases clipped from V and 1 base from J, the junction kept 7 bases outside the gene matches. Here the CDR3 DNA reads TGTGCCAGCAGCTACGGAACAGGGGGCCGCCAAGAGACCCAGTACTTC. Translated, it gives CASSYGTGGRQETQYF.

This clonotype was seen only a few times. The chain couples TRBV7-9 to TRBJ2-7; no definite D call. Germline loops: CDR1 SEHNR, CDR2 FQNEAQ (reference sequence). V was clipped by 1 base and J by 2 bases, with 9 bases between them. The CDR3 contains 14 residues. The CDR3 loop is CASSLVVLPYEQYF. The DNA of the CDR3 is TGTGCCAGCAGCTTAGTAGTACTGCCCTACGAGCAGTACTTC.

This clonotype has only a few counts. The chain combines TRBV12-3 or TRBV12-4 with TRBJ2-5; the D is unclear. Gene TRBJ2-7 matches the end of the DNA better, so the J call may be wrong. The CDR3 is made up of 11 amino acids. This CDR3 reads CAGSLCYEQYV. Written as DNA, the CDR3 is TGTGCCGGCAGTTTGTGTTACGAGCAGTACGTC.

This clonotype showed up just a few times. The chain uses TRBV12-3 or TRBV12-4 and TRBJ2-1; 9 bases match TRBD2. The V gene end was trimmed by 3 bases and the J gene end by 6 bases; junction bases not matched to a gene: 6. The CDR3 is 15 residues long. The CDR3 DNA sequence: TGTGCCAGCAGTTTTTCGGTAGCGGGAGTCAATGAGCAGTTCTTC. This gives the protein CASSFSVAGVNEQFF.

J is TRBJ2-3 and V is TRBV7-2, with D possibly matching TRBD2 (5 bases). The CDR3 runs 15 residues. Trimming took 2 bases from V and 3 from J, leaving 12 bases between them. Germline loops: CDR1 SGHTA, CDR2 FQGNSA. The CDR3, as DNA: TGTGCCAGCAGCTTATCCTTGAGGGCGACAGATACGCAGTATTTT. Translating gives CASSLSLRATDTQYF.

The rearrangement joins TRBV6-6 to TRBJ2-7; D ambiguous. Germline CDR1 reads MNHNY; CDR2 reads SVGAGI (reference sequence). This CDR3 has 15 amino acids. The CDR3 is CASKGWLGTSYEQNV. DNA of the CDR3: TGTGCCAGCAAGGGTTGGCTAGGTACCTCCTACGAGCAGAACGTC.

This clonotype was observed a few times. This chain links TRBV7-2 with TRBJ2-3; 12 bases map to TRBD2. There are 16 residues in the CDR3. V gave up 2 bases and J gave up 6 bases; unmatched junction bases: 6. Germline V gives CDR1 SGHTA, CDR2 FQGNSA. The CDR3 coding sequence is TGTGCCAGCAGCTTACTAGCGGGAGGGCCCCAGGATACGCAGTATTTT. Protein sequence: CASSLLAGGPQDTQYF.

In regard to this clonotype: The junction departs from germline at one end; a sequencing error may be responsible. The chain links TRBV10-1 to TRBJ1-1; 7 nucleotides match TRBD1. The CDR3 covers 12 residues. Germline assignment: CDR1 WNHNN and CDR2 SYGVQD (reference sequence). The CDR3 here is CASSIPGGKALF. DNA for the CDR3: TGCGCCAGCAGTATCCCAGGGGGGAAAGCTCTCTTT.

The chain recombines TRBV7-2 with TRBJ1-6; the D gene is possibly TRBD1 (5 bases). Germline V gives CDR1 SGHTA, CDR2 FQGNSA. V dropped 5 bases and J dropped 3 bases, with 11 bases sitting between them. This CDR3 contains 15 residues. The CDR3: CASSRRQIYNSPLHF. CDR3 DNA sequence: TGTGCCAGCAGCCGCAGACAGATCTATAATTCACCCCTCCACTTT. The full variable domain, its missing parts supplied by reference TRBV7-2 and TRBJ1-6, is GAGVSQSPSNKVTEKGKDVELRCDPISGHTALYWYRQSLGQGLEFLIYFQGNSAPDKSGLPSDRFSAERTGGSVSTLTIQRTQQEDSAVYLCASSRRQIYNSPLHFGNGTRLTVT.

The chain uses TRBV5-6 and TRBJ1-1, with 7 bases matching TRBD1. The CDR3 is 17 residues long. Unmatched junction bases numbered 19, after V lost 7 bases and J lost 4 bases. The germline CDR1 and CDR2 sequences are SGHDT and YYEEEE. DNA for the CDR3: TGTGCCAGCGGAGGGGGGGACAGCTCAACCTTTCGCACTGAAGCTTTCTTT. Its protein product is CASGGGDSSTFRTEAFF.